These 21 T cell receptor beta chains were all obtained from the same sample, sequenced in a study of graft-versus-host responses after intestinal transplantation. No antigen has been assigned to these receptors. The table came from immunoSEQ multiplex PCR; TCRdb's copy has only in-frame clones and leaves some out. Of 75,000 to 95,000 clones in the sample, 75% to 95% were seen once. Sequences were derived from unstimulated CD4+ T cells sorted from spleen or lymph node cells, sampled before transplant. These TCRs come from a human donor who was the organ donor for an intestinal transplant.

The V call is TRBV11-2, the J call TRBJ2-2, with 10 positions matching TRBD2. The CDR3 extends over 16 amino acids. CDR1 and CDR2 (germline): SGHAT, FQNNGV. With V trimmed by 5 bases and J by 2 bases, 5 bases remained unmatched. The CDR3: CASSAGLASNTGELFF. For the CDR3, the DNA is TGTGCCAGCAGCGCGGGACTAGCGTCCAACACCGGGGAGCTGTTTTTT.

The chain employs TRBV29-1 and TRBJ2-6; TRBD2 agrees at 8 bases. The trim removed 3 bases at V and 0 bases at J, leaving 7 bases unmatched. CDR3 length: 17 residues. Germline CDR1 and CDR2: SQVTM and ANQGSEA. The CDR3 bases are TGCAGCGTTGACTCGGGAGGGTACGTCTCTGGGGCCAACGTCCTGACTTTC. Protein: CSVDSGGYVSGANVLTF.

J is TRBJ2-3 and V is TRBV6-6; TRBD2 might be the D (5 bases). Germline assignment: CDR1 MNHNY and CDR2 SVGAGI (reference sequence). V shed 5 bases and J shed 15 bases, with 15 bases lying between them. The CDR3 runs 11 residues. CDR3 DNA sequence: TGTGCCAGCAGTGAGAAAGACGGAGGTTATTTT. Translating it yields CASSEKDGGYF.

The rearrangement uses TRBV2 and TRBJ2-5; D is unclear. Trimming stripped 6 bases from V and 5 bases from J, with 13 bases between. This CDR3 is 13 amino acids long. Germline assignment: CDR1 SNHLY and CDR2 FYNNEI. This CDR3 reads CASSVLVRETQYF. CDR3 coding DNA: TGTGCCAGCAGCGTGTTAGTGAGGGAGACCCAGTACTTC.

The chain uses TRBV7-2 and TRBJ2-2; TRBD2 aligns across 9 bases. This CDR3 has 17 residues. J lost 5 bases, V lost 2 bases, and 9 bases had no gene match. Germline CDR1 is SGHTA and CDR2 is FQGNSA. The DNA for the CDR3 is TGTGCCAGCAGCTTACTTTATCGGCTAGCGGGGACCGGGGAGCTGTTTTTT. Its translation is CASSLLYRLAGTGELFF.

The gene calls are TRBV15 and TRBJ2-1, with D uncertain. V lost 3 bases, J lost 7 bases, and 19 bases lay in between. Germline assignment: CDR1 LNHNV and CDR2 YYDKDF (reference sequence). CDR3 length: 16 amino acids. In DNA form, the CDR3 reads TGTGCCACCAGCAGGATTAACCGAGCAGGTGGGAATGAGCAGTTCTTC. Encoded protein: CATSRINRAGGNEQFF.

The gene calls are TRBV28 and TRBJ2-2; TRBD2 agrees at 9 bases. The germline CDR1 and CDR2 sequences are MDHEN and SYDVKM. The junction had 7 bases not matched to a gene; V was cut back by 4 bases and J by 1 base. The CDR3 spans 17 residues. The CDR3: CASSSSSGSRNTGELFF. In nucleotides, the CDR3 is TGTGCCAGCAGTTCCAGTAGCGGGAGTCGGAACACCGGGGAGCTGTTTTTT.

The chain uses TRBV19 and TRBJ1-1; D call uncertain. This CDR3 is built from 15 residues. Germline CDR1 reads LNHDA; CDR2 reads SQIVND (reference sequence). The V end was cut by 3 bases, the J end by 1 base, with 12 bases between. The DNA for the CDR3 is TGTGCCAGTAGTATTAGTCCAAGGAGGAACACTGAAGCTTTCTTT. It specifies CASSISPRRNTEAFF. The complete variable domain, with remaining parts taken from reference TRBV19 and TRBJ1-1, reads DGGITQSPKYLFRKEGQNVTLSCEQNLNHDAMYWYRQDPGQGLRLIYYSQIVNDFQKGDIAEGYSVSREKKESFPLTVTSAQKNPTAFYLCASSISPRRNTEAFFGQGTRLTVV.

This clone was found once. The chain recombines TRBV6-1 with TRBJ1-3, with a possible D match to TRBD1 (5 bases). Germline V gives CDR1 MNHNS, CDR2 SASEGT. This CDR3 is built from 13 residues. Trimming pared 9 bases from V and 8 bases from J, leaving 17 bases between. The CDR3 DNA reads TGTGCCAGGGTAAGGGGAAGGGAGGACACCATATATTTT. This gives the protein CARVRGREDTIYF.

The chain has TRBV7-6 and TRBJ2-3; 7 bases are a match to TRBD2. CDR3 length: 16 amino acids. Germline V gene lookup returns CDR1 SGHVS and CDR2 FNYEAQ. V lost 6 bases and J lost 0; bases outside the gene matches: 9. This CDR3 reads CASRPWGGGSTDTQYF. The CDR3 coding sequence is TGTGCCAGCAGGCCCTGGGGCGGGGGAAGCACAGATACGCAGTATTTT.

The CDR3 region has the DNA TGTGCCAGCAGCTTAGATGGTCCAGGGGACCAGCCCCAGCATTTT. Its translation: CASSLDGPGDQPQHF. The gene calls are TRBV7-8 and TRBJ1-5, with a possible D match to TRBD1 (6 bases). The V and J ends lost 1 base and 7 bases respectively, with 14 bases between them. The germline gives CDR1 SGHVS, CDR2 FQNEAQ. This CDR3 has 15 amino acids.

V gene TRBV25-1 combines with J gene TRBJ2-1, with D possibly matching TRBD2 (6 bases). V dropped 4 bases and J dropped 5 bases, with 15 bases sitting between them. This CDR3 region has 15 residues. Germline V CDR1 and CDR2: MGHDK, SYGVNS. The CDR3 region has the DNA TGTGCCAGCAGTGGAGCCTGGCGGGGAGACAATGAGCAGTTCTTC. It translates to CASSGAWRGDNEQFF.

This clone was counted once. The chain recombines TRBV7-9 with TRBJ2-1, with TRBD2 matching 8 bases. V lost 3 bases to trimming and J lost 7 bases; unmatched junction nucleotides: 11. Germline CDR1 and CDR2: SEHNR and FQNEAQ (reference sequence). The CDR3 length is 16 residues. CDR3 DNA: TGTGCCAGCAGCTTTCCTTATGCTAGCGGGTTAAATGAGCAGTTCTTC. As protein: CASSFPYASGLNEQFF.

This rearrangement joins TRBV25-1 to TRBJ1-4; TRBD1 is a possible D gene (6 bases). The CDR3 loop spans 14 amino acids. Trimming removed 1 base at V and 11 bases at J, with 14 bases between. The germline CDR1 and CDR2 sequences are MGHDK and SYGVNS. The CDR3 loop reads CASSESLGGQKLFF. CDR3 bases: TGTGCCAGCAGTGAATCCTTGGGGGGGCAGAAACTGTTTTTT.

The chain links TRBV11-1 to TRBJ2-2; D unclear. Germline lookup yields CDR1 SGHAT and CDR2 FQDESV (reference sequence). The ends were cut back, 6 bases at V and 3 bases at J, with 11 bases in the middle. CDR3 length: 14 residues. CDR3 nucleotide sequence: TGTGCCAGCAGACGAGAGGTGGACACCGGGGAGCTGTTTTTT. Translation gives CASRREVDTGELFF.

The rearrangement uses TRBV6-1 and TRBJ1-2; 10 positions agree with TRBD1. The length of the CDR3 is 15 residues. Germline CDR1 and CDR2: MNHNS and SASEGT. V dropped 4 bases and J dropped 4; count of bases not matched to a gene: 6. CDR3: CASSGQGALGYGYTF. The CDR3 DNA follows: TGTGCCAGCAGTGGACAGGGGGCGCTAGGCTATGGCTACACCTTC.

V usage is TRBV11-3 and J usage is TRBJ1-1, with 8 bases identical to TRBD1. From germline, CDR1 is SGHNT and CDR2 YENEEA. This CDR3 has 14 amino acids. The V segment lost 6 bases and the J segment 5 bases; nucleotides outside the gene matches: 8. The CDR3 reads CASRPQGAETEAFF. DNA of the CDR3: TGTGCCAGCAGACCTCAGGGGGCTGAAACTGAAGCTTTCTTT.

The rearrangement joins TRBV2 to TRBJ2-1; TRBD1 matches 7 bases. V was pared by 6 bases and J by 5 bases, with 4 bases of the junction left unmatched. Germline CDR1 is SNHLY and CDR2 is FYNNEI. The CDR3 is 13 residues long. CDR3 loop: CASRTGLNNEQFF. CDR3 coding DNA: TGTGCCAGCAGGACAGGGTTGAACAATGAGCAGTTCTTC. Together with reference TRBV2 and TRBJ2-1, the CDR3 gives the full variable domain: EPEVTQTPSHQVTQMGQEVILRCVPISNHLYFYWYRQILGQKVEFLVSFYNNEISEKSEIFDDQFSVERPDGSNFTLKIRSTKLEDSAMYFCASRTGLNNEQFFGPGTRLTVL.

The CDR3 DNA is TGCGCCAGCAGTGCTAGCGGGGGGGCTCGGGAGCAGTACTTC. This encodes CASSASGGAREQYF. The rearrangement links TRBV10-2 to TRBJ2-7, with TRBD2 matching over 12 bases. The CDR3 consists of 14 residues. CDR1 and CDR2 (germline): WSHSY, SAAADI. J was trimmed by 7 bases and V by 4 bases; bases with no gene match: 5.

The CDR3 spells CASSLTEFSGANVLTF. CDR3 in DNA: TGTGCCAGCAGCTTGACGGAGTTCTCTGGGGCCAACGTCCTGACTTTC. The V gene is TRBV5-6, the J gene TRBJ2-6; D uncertain. Between the trimmed V and J ends, which lost 1 base and 0 bases, there was a span of 8 bases. The germline V gene has CDR1 SGHDT and CDR2 YYEEEE. This CDR3 is 16 amino acids long.

The J gene is TRBJ1-1, the V gene TRBV29-1; the D gene is possibly TRBD1 (6 bases). V dropped 3 bases and J dropped 11 bases, with 13 bases sitting between them. Germline V gene lookup returns CDR1 SQVTM and CDR2 ANQGSEA. The length of the CDR3 is 11 residues. In DNA form, the CDR3 reads TGCAGCGTTGACAAACAGGGCGGCGCTTTCTTT. This sequence encodes CSVDKQGGAFF. Supplemented by reference TRBV29-1 and TRBJ1-1, the full variable domain reads SAVISQKPSRDICQRGTSLTIQCQVDSQVTMMFWYRQQPGQSLTLIATANQGSEATYESGFVIDKFPISRPNLTFSTLTVSNMSPEDSSIYLCSVDKQGGAFFGQGTRLTVV.